The clone carrying this T cell receptor beta chain appeared a single time. Its cognate antigen is unknown. The source of the sample is a study of cytomegalovirus exposure and HLA in healthy donors. Study-level findings and limits: In a later analysis, TCR beta V- and J-gene trimming was associated with a missense DCLRE1C variant. Rare sequences made up most TCRs, while some public TCRs were found in many donors. Solely CMV serostatus was available to characterize immune exposure. Presence/absence results assume similar sequencing depth per donor, which may not hold.

Researchers ran the PCR with 60 Vbeta and 13 Jbeta primers. Some clones are missing from TCRdb's copy, which holds only in-frame ones; the method was immunoSEQ multiplex PCR. The sample yields some 200,000 clones, about 81% seen once. This receptor was taken from a woman aged 45-65 years in good health and CMV-seropositive. The sample taken for sequencing was PBMCs.

The DNA for the CDR3 is TGTGCCAGCAGCTTAGGGCCGTATGGTTCACCCCTCCACTTT. Protein product: CASSLGPYGSPLHF. The rearrangement links TRBV7-9 to TRBJ1-6; no clear D gene. V was pared by 1 base and J by 9 bases, with 10 bases between. The CDR3 runs 14 residues. Germline assignment: CDR1 SEHNR and CDR2 FQNEAQ (reference sequence).